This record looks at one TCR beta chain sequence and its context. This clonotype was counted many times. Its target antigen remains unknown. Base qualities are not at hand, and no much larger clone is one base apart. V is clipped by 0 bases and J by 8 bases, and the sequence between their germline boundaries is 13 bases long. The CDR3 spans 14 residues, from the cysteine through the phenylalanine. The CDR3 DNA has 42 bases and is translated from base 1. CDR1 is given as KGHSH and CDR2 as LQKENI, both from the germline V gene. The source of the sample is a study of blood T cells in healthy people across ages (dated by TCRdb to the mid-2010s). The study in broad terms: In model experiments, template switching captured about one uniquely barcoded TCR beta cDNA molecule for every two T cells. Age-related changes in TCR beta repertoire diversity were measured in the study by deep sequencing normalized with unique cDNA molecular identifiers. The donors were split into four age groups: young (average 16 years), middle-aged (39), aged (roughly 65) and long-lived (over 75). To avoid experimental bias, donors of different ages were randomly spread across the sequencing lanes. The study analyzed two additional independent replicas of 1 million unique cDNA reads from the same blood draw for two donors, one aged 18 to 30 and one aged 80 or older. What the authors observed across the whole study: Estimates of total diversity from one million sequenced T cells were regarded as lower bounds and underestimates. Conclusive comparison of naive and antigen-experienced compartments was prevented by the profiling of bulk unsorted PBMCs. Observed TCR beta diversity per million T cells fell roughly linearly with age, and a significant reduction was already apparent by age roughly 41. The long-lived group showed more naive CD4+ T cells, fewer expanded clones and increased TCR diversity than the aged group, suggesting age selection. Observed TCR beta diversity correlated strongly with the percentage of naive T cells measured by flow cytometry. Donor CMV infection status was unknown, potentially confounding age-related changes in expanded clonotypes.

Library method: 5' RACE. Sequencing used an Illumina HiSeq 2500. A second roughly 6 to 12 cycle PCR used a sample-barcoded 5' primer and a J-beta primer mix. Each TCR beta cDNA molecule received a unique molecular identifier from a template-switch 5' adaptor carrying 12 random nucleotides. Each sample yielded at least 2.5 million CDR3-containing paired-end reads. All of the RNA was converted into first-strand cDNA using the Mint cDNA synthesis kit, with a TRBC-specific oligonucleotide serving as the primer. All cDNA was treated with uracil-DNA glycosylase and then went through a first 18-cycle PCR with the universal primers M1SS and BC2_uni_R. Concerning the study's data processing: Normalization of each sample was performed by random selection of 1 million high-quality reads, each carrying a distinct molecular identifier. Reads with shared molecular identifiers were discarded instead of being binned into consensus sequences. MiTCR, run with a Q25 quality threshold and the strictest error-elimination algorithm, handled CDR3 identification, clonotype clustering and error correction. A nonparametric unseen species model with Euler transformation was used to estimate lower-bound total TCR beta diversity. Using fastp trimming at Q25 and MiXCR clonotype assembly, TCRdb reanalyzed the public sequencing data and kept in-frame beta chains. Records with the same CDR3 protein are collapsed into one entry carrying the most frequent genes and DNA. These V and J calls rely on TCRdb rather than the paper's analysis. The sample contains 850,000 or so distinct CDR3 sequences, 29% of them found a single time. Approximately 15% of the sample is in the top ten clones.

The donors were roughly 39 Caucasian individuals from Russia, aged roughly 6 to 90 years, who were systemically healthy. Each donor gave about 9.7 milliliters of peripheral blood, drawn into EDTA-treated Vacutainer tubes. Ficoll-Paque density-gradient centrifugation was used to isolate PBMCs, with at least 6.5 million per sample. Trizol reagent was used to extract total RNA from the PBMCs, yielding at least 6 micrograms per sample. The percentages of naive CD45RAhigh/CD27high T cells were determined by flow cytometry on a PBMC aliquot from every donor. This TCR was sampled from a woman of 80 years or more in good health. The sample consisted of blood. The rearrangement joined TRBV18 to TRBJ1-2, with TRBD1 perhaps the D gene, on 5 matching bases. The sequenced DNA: TGTGCCAGCTCACCACCGGGCCAGGGCGACGGCTACACCTTC. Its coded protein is CASSPPGQGDGYTF.